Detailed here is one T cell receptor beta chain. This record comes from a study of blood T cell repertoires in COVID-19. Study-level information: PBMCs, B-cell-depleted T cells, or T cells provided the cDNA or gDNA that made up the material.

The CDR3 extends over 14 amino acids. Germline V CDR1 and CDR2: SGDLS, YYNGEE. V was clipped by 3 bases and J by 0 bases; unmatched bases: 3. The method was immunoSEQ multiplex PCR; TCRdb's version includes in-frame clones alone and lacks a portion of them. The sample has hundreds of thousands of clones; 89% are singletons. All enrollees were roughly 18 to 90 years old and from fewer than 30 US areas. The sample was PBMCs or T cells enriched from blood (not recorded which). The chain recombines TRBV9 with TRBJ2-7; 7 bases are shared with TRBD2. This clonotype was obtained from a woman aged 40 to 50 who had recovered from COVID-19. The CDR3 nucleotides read TGTGCCAGCAGCGAAAGCGGGGACTCCTACGAGCAGTACTTC. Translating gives CASSESGDSYEQYF.